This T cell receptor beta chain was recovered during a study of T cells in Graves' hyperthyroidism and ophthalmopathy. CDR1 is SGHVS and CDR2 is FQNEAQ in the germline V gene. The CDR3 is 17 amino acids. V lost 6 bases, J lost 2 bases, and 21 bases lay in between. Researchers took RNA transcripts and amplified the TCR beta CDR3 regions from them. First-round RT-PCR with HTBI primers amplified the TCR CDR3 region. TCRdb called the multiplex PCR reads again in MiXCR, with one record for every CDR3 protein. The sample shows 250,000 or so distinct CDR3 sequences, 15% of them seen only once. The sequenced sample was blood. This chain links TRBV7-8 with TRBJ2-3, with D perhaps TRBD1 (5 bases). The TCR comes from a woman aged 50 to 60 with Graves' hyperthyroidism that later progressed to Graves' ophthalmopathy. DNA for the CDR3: TGTGCCAGCAGTCAAAACGGTGTAGGGGTCTACACAGATACGCAGTATTTT. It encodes CASSQNGVGVYTDTQYF.